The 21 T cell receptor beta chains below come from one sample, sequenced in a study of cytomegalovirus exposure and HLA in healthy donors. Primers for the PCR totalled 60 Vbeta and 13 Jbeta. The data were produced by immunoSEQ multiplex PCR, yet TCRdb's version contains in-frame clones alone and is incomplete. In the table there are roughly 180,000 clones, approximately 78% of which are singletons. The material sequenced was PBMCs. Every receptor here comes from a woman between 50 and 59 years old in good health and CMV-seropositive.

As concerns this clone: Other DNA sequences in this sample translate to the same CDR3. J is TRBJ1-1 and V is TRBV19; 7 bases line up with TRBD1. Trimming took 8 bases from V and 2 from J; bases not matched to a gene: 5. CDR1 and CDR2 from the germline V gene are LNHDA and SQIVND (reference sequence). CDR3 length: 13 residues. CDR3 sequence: CASSGTANTEAFF. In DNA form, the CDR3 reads TGTGCCAGTTCTGGGACAGCTAACACTGAAGCTTTCTTT. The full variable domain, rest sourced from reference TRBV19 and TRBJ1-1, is DGGITQSPKYLFRKEGQNVTLSCEQNLNHDAMYWYRQDPGQGLRLIYYSQIVNDFQKGDIAEGYSVSREKKESFPLTVTSAQKNPTAFYLCASSGTANTEAFFGQGTRLTVV.

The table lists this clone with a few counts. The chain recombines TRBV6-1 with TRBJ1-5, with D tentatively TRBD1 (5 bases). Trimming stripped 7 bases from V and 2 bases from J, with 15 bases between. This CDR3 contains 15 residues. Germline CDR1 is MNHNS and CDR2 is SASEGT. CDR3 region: CASTPPGGGNQPQHF. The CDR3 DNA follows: TGTGCCAGCACCCCACCGGGAGGGGGCAATCAGCCCCAGCATTTT.

CDR3 protein: CASSGSTGFSGANVLTF. In DNA, the CDR3 is TGTGCCAGCAGCGGATCCACGGGGTTCTCTGGGGCCAACGTCCTGACTTTC. The chain combines TRBV9 with TRBJ2-6; possibly TRBD2 for D (5 bases). Trimming left V 3 bases short and J 0 bases short, with 13 bases between. CDR3 size: 17 residues. Germline V gives CDR1 SGDLS, CDR2 YYNGEE.

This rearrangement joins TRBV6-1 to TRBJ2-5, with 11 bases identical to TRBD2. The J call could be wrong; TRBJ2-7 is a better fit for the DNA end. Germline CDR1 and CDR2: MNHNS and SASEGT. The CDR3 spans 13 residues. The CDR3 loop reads CASSLAGGYEQYF. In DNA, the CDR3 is TGTGCCAGCAGTTTAGCGGGGGGGTACGAGCAGTACTTC.

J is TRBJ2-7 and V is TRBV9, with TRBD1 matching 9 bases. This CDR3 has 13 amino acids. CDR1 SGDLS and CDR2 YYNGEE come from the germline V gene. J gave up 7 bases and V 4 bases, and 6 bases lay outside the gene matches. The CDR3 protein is CASSRGQGQEQYF. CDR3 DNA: TGTGCCAGCAGCCGGGGACAGGGACAAGAGCAGTACTTC. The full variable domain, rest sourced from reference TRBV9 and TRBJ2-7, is DSGVTQTPKHLITATGQRVTLRCSPRSGDLSVYWYQQSLDQGLQFLIQYYNGEERAKGNILERFSAQQFPDLHSELNLSSLELGDSALYFCASSRGQGQEQYFGPGTRLTVT.

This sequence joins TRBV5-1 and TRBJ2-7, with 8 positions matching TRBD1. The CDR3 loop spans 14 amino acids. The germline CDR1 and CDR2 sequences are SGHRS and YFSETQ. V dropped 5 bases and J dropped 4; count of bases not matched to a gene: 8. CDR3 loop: CASSVRTGSYEQYF. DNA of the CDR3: TGCGCCAGCAGTGTCCGGACAGGGTCATACGAGCAGTACTTC.

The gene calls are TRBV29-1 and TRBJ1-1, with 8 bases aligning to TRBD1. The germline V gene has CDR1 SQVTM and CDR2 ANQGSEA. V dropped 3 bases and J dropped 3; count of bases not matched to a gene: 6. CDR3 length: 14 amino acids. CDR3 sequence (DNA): TGCAGCGTTGAGGGGGGACAGGTTCACACTGAAGCTTTCTTT. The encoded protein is CSVEGGQVHTEAFF.

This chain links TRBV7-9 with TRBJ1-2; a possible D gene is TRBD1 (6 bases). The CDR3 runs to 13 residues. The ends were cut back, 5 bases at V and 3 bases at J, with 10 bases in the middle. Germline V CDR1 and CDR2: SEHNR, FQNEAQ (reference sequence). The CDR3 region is CASSQWTDYGYTF. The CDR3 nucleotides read TGTGCCAGCAGCCAGTGGACAGACTATGGCTACACCTTC.

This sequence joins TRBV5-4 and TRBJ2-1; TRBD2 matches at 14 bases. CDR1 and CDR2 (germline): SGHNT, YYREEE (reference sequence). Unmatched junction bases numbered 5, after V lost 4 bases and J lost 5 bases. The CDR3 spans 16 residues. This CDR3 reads CASSPAGLAGDNEQFF. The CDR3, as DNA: TGTGCCAGCAGCCCTGCGGGACTAGCGGGGGACAATGAGCAGTTCTTC. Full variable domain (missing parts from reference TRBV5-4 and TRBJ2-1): ETGVTQSPTHLIKTRGQQVTLRCSSQSGHNTVSWYQQALGQGPQFIFQYYREEENGRGNFPPRFSGLQFPNYSSELNVNALELDDSALYLCASSPAGLAGDNEQFFGPGTRLTVL.

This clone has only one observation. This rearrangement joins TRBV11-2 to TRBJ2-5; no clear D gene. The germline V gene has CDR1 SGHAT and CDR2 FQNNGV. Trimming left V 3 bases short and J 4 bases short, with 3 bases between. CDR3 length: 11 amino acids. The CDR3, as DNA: TGTGCCAGCAGCTTTAGAGAGACCCAGTACTTC. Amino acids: CASSFRETQYF. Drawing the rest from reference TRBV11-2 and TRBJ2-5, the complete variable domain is EAGVAQSPRYKIIEKRQSVAFWCNPISGHATLYWYQQILGQGPKLLIQFQNNGVVDDSQLPKDRFSAERLKGVDSTLKIQPAKLEDSAVYLCASSFRETQYFGPGTRLLVL.

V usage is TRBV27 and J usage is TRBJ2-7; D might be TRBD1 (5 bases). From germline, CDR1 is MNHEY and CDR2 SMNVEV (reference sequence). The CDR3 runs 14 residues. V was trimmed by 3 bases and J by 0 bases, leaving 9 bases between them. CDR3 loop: CASSLGRSSYEQYF. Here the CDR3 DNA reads TGTGCCAGCAGTTTGGGGCGGAGCTCCTACGAGCAGTACTTC.

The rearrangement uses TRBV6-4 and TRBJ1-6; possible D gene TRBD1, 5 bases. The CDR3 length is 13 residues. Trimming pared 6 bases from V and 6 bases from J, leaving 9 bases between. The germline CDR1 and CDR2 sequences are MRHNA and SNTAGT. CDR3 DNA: TGTGCCAGCAGCAGGGAGGGTAATTCACCCCTCCACTTT. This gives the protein CASSREGNSPLHF.

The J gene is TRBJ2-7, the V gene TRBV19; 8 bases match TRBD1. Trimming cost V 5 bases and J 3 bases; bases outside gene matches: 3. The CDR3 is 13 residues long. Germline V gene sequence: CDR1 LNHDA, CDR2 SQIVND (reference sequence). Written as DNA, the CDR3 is TGTGCCAGTAGTCTCGGGACAGGCTACGAGCAGTACTTC. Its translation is CASSLGTGYEQYF.

CDR3 residues: CASSLGQGMGTNEKLFF. Written as DNA, the CDR3 is TGTGCCAGCAGCTTAGGACAGGGGATGGGAACTAATGAAAAACTGTTTTTT. The chain combines TRBV7-6 with TRBJ1-4, with 8 positions matching TRBD1. The V gene end was trimmed by 1 base and the J gene end by 1 base; junction bases not matched to a gene: 5. Germline V CDR1 and CDR2: SGHVS, FNYEAQ. The CDR3 contains 17 residues.

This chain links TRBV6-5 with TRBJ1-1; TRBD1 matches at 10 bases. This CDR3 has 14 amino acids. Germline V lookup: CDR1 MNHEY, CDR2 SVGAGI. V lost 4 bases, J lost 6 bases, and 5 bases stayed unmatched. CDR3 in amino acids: CASSWSGTGAEAFF. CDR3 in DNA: TGTGCCAGCAGTTGGTCCGGGACAGGGGCTGAAGCTTTCTTT.

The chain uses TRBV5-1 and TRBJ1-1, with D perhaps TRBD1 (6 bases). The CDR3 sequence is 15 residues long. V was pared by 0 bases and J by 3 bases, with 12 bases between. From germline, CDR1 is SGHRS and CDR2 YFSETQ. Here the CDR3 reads CASSLVGAGDTEAFF. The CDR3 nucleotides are TGCGCCAGCAGCTTGGTGGGGGCGGGAGACACTGAAGCTTTCTTT.

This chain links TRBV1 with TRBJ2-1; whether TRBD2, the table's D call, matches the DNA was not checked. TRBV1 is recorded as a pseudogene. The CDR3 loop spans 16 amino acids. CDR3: CTSSQVELISYNEQFF. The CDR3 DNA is TGCACCAGCAGCCAAGTGGAGCTGATTTCCTACAATGAGCAGTTCTTC.

CDR3 coding DNA: TGTGCCAGCAGTCCCAGGGGGAACCTTCCGTACGAGCAGTACTTC. Its protein product is CASSPRGNLPYEQYF. This chain joins TRBV27 and TRBJ2-5; 7 bases match TRBD1. The DNA end lines up better with TRBJ2-7; the J call may be wrong. CDR3 length: 15 residues. Germline CDR1 is MNHEY and CDR2 is SMNVEV (reference sequence).

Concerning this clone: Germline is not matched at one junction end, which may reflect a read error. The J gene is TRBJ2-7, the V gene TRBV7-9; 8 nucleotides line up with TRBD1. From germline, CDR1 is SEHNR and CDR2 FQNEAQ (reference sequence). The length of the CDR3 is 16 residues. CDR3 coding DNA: TGTTCCAGCAGCTCCCTGGACAGGGATCCCTCCTACGAGCAGTACTTC. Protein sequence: CSSSSLDRDPSYEQYF. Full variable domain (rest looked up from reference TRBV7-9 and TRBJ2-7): DTGVSQNPRHKITKRGQNVTFRCDPISEHNRLYWYRQTLGQGPEFLTYFQNEAQLEKSRLLSDRFSAERPKGSFSTLEIQRTEQGDSAMYLCSSSSLDRDPSYEQYFGPGTRLTVT.

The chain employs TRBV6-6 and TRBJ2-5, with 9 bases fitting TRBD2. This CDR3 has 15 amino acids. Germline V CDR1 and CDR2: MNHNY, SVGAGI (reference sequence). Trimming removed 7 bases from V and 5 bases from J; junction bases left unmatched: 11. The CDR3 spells CASKNGRGGRETQYF. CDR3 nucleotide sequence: TGTGCCAGCAAAAACGGGCGGGGGGGCCGGGAGACCCAGTACTTC.

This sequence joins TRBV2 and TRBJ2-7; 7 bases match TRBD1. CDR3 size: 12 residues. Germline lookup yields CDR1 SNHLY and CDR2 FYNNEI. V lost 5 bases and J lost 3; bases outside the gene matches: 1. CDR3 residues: CASSWDSYEQYF. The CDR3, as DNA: TGTGCCAGCAGTTGGGACAGCTACGAGCAGTACTTC.